What follows describes a single TCR beta chain. The record originates from a study of cytomegalovirus exposure and HLA in healthy donors. Study information: Researchers found that 81% of almost 400 genotyped donors fell within the Caucasian-associated ancestry cluster.

CDR1 and CDR2 (germline): SNHLY, FYNNEI. The CDR3 runs 14 residues. V lost 7 bases and J lost 1, with 11 bases in between. A multiplex PCR was run with 60 Vbeta primers and 13 Jbeta primers. Only in-frame clones appear in the TCRdb table, and some are missing; sequencing was by immunoSEQ multiplex PCR. This repertoire shows 120,000 or so clones, just over 15% found once; its top ten account for 1.9%. This chain links TRBV2 with TRBJ1-5; the D gene is possibly TRBD1 (6 bases). The TCR was taken from a woman under 30 in good health and CMV-seronegative. The specimen sequenced was PBMCs. DNA for the CDR3: TGTGCCAGCAACGTCCAGGGGAGCAATCAGCCCCAGCATTTT. It translates to CASNVQGSNQPQHF.